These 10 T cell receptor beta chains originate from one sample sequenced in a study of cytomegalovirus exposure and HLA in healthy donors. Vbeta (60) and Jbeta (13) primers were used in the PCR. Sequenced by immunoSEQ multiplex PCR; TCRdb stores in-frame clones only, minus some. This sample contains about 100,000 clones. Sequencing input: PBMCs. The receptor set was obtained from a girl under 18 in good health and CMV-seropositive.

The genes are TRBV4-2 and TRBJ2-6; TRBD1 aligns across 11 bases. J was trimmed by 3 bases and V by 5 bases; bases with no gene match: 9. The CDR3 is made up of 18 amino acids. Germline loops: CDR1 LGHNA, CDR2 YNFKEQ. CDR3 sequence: CASSGRTGGNYGANVLTF. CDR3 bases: TGTGCCAGCAGCGGAAGGACAGGGGGCAACTATGGGGCCAACGTCCTGACTTTC.

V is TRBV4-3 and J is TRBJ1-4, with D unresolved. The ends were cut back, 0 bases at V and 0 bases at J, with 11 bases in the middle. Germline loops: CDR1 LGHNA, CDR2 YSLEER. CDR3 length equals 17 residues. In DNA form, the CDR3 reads TGCGCCAGCAGCCAAGATCGTTACTCCGCAACTAATGAAAAACTGTTTTTT. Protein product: CASSQDRYSATNEKLFF.

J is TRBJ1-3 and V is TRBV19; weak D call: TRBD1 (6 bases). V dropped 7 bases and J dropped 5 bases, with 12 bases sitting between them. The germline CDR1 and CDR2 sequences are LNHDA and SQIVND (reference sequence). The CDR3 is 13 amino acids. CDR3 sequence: CASNQGIRNTIYF. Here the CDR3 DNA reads TGTGCCAGTAATCAGGGGATCAGAAACACCATATATTTT.

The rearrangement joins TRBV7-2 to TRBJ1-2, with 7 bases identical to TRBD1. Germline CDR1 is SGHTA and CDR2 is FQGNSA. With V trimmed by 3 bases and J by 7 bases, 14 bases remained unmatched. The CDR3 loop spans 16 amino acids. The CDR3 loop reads CASSFLNQGGRGGYTF. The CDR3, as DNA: TGTGCCAGCAGCTTTTTAAATCAGGGGGGCCGGGGTGGCTACACCTTC.

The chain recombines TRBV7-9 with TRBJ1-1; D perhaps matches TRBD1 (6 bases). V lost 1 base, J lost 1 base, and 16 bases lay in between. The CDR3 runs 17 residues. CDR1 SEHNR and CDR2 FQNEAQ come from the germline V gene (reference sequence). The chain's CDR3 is CASSLGTSARGNTEAFF. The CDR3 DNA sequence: TGTGCCAGCAGCTTAGGAACCTCGGCCAGGGGGAACACTGAAGCTTTCTTT.

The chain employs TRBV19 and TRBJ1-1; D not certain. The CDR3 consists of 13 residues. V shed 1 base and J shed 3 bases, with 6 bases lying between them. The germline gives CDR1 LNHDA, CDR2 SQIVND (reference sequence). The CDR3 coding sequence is TGTGCCAGTAGTATAGGGGCAGACACTGAAGCTTTCTTT. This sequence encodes CASSIGADTEAFF.

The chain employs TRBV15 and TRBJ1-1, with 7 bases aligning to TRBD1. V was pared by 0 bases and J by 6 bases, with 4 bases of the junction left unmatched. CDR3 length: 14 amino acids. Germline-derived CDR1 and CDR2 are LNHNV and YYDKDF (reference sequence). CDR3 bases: TGTGCCACCAGCAGAGAGAACAGGGGACCTGAAGCTTTCTTT. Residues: CATSRENRGPEAFF.

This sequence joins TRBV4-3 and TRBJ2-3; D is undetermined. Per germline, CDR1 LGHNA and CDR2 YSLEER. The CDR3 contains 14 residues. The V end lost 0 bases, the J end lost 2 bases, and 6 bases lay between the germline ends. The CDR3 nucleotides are TGCGCCAGCAGCCAAGAGTTCCACACAGATACGCAGTATTTT. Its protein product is CASSQEFHTDTQYF.

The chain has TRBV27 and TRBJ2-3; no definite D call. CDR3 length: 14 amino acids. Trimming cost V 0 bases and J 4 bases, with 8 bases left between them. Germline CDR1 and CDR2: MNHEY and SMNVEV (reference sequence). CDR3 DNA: TGTGCCAGCAGTTTATCGACTTCGGCAGATACGCAGTATTTT. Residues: CASSLSTSADTQYF.

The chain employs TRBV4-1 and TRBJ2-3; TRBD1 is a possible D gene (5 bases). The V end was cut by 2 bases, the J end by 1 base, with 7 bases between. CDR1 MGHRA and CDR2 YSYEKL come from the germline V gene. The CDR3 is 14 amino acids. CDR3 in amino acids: CASSQTGGTDTQYF. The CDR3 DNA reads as TGCGCCAGCAGCCAAACAGGTGGCACAGATACGCAGTATTTT.